This entry is about one T cell receptor (beta chain). Antigen specificity is unknown. 60 Vbeta and 13 Jbeta primers were used in PCR. The assay was immunoSEQ multiplex PCR, and TCRdb's table has in-frame clones only and misses some. The sample comprises some 170,000 clones, about 9% of which are singletons, and 1% to 1.5% rests with the top ten. The source of the sample is a study of cytomegalovirus exposure and HLA in healthy donors. Study-level background: A data release that came early held 80 million to 95 million unique TCRs from HLA-typed donors. Study outcomes and limitations: Immune exposure data for these donors was limited to CMV serostatus. Sequences of the TCR beta chain were said to predict the HLA-A and HLA-B alleles of most subjects accurately. Because they were indistinguishable, some V segments, including TRBV6-2 and TRBV6-3, were excluded.

V gave up 8 bases and J gave up 4 bases; unmatched junction bases: 7. CDR1 MNHNS and CDR2 SASEGT come from the germline V gene. The CDR3 sequence is 14 residues long. The sample comprised PBMCs. This chain joins TRBV6-1 and TRBJ1-2; 10 bases line up with TRBD1. The source of this sequence is a young woman in good health and CMV-seropositive. The CDR3 nucleotides are TGTGCCAGCTCGGGACAGGGGCATACCTATGGCTACACCTTC. It is translated as CASSGQGHTYGYTF.